This T cell receptor beta chain was sequenced in a study of beta chain features in type 1 diabetes. Study in general: The examined sorted cells totaled about 110 million across samples. Study-wide results and caveats: Among patients, naive, central memory and Treg TCRB repertoires appeared more similar than among healthy donors. With patients and controls alike, PCR might favor shorter templates to an equal degree.

Germline V gene lookup returns CDR1 SGHNT and CDR2 YENEEA. Trimming removed 5 bases from V and 7 bases from J, with 9 bases in between. The CDR3 is 12 residues long. Details on this clone: Its specificity is not known.

The sequenced template was cDNA made from the entire isolated RNA. Sequencing used immunoSEQ multiplex PCR; TCRdb keeps in-frame clones, though not all of them. The sample carries hundreds of thousands of clones, around 13% recorded once. The receptor comes from a man younger than 45 in good health. The sequencing input was central memory CD4+ T cells from blood. This chain links TRBV11-3 with TRBJ2-1; no definite D call. The CDR3: CASSQARNEQFF. The CDR3 nucleotides are TGTGCCAGCAGCCAGGCGAGGAATGAGCAGTTCTTC.